A selection of T cell receptor beta chains follows, all from one sample in a study of shared clonotypes between healthy human individuals. Only in-frame clones appear in the TCRdb table, and some are missing; sequencing was by immunoSEQ multiplex PCR. There are roughly 1,600,000 clones in the sample; around 98.5% occur only once, and over 0.3% lies in the top ten. The sample comprised naive CD4+ T cells sorted from blood. Every receptor here comes from a man aged 25 to 40 in good health. Each CDR3 is given with its conserved first and last residue. Fields, in order: clone size, J gene, V gene, D gene, CDR3 DNA, CDR3 protein. The D gene is left open where the match is weak. Clone size is not always given. Where it is, it says once, few, many or a class for expanded clones.

abundance: .; j_gene: TRBJ2-5; v_gene: TRBV28; d_gene: .; CDR3nt: TGTGCCAGCAGTTCACCGATAGGAAAAGAGACCCAGTACTTC; CDR3aa: CASSSPIGKETQYF
abundance: .; j_gene: TRBJ2-1; v_gene: TRBV5-1; d_gene: .; CDR3nt: TGCGCCAGCAGCTTGATTAGCGAACGCAATGAGCAGTTCTTC; CDR3aa: CASSLISERNEQFF
abundance: .; j_gene: TRBJ1-5; v_gene: TRBV5-6; d_gene: .; CDR3nt: TGTGCCAGCAGCTTGCGCAGTTCGGGGGGCAATCAGCCCCAGCATTTT; CDR3aa: CASSLRSSGGNQPQHF
abundance: .; j_gene: TRBJ2-1; v_gene: TRBV28; d_gene: TRBD1; CDR3nt: TGTGCCAGCAGTACCCGACAGGGGAGCCCCTACAATGAGCAGTTCTTC; CDR3aa: CASSTRQGSPYNEQFF
abundance: .; j_gene: TRBJ1-1; v_gene: TRBV29-1; d_gene: .; CDR3nt: TGCAGCGTTTCAGCCTTTAAAAGGAACACTGAAGCTTTCTTT; CDR3aa: CSVSAFKRNTEAFF
abundance: .; j_gene: TRBJ1-3; v_gene: TRBV6-5; d_gene: .; CDR3nt: TGTGCCAGCAGTTACTCCGGGGACAACCCTGGAAACACCATATATTTT; CDR3aa: CASSYSGDNPGNTIYF
abundance: .; j_gene: TRBJ2-6; v_gene: TRBV7-6; d_gene: TRBD2; CDR3nt: TGTGCCAGCGGGGGGGGTGGCGCTGGGGCCAACGTCCTGACTTTC; CDR3aa: CASGGGGAGANVLTF
abundance: .; j_gene: TRBJ2-1; v_gene: TRBV29-1; d_gene: .; CDR3nt: TGCAGCGCAAGGGGTAGTTTCAGCGATGAGCAGTTCTTC; CDR3aa: CSARGSFSDEQFF
abundance: once; j_gene: TRBJ2-6; v_gene: TRBV28; d_gene: .; CDR3nt: TGTGCCAGCAGTTTAGGAGGGTCTGGGGCCAACGTCCTGACTTTC; CDR3aa: CASSLGGSGANVLTF
abundance: .; j_gene: TRBJ2-1; v_gene: TRBV7-3; d_gene: TRBD1; CDR3nt: TGTGCCAGCAGCCGGACAGGGGGAAACAATGAGCAGTTCTTC; CDR3aa: CASSRTGGNNEQFF
abundance: .; j_gene: TRBJ2-7; v_gene: TRBV11-2; d_gene: TRBD2; CDR3nt: TGTGCCAGCAGCCCACGGACTAGCGGGAATTACGAGCAGTACTTC; CDR3aa: CASSPRTSGNYEQYF
abundance: .; j_gene: TRBJ1-1; v_gene: TRBV7-9; d_gene: .; CDR3nt: TGTGCCAGCAGCCCCGGGTCGGGAGTCGGGAACACTGAAGCTTTCTTT; CDR3aa: CASSPGSGVGNTEAFF
abundance: .; j_gene: TRBJ2-7; v_gene: TRBV7-3; d_gene: .; CDR3nt: TGTGCCAGCAGCTTAATGGGACATGGTTACGAGCAGTACTTC; CDR3aa: CASSLMGHGYEQYF
abundance: .; j_gene: TRBJ2-7; v_gene: TRBV5-1; d_gene: .; CDR3nt: TGCGCCAGCAGCCCTGGACAGATCACCTACGAGCAGTACTTC; CDR3aa: CASSPGQITYEQYF
abundance: .; j_gene: TRBJ2-5; v_gene: TRBV5-1; d_gene: .; CDR3nt: TGCGCCAGCAGCCCTCAAATGTACCAAGAGACCCAGTACTTC; CDR3aa: CASSPQMYQETQYF
abundance: .; j_gene: TRBJ1-5; v_gene: TRBV28; d_gene: .; CDR3nt: TGTGCCAGCAGTTTAAATCAGCCCCAGCATTTT; CDR3aa: CASSLNQPQHF
abundance: .; j_gene: TRBJ1-1; v_gene: TRBV18; d_gene: TRBD1; CDR3nt: TGTGCCAGCTCAACGACCTCGGGACAGGGTGGCACTGAAGCTTTCTTT; CDR3aa: CASSTTSGQGGTEAFF
abundance: .; j_gene: TRBJ2-1; v_gene: TRBV6-5; d_gene: TRBD1; CDR3nt: TGTGCCAGCAGTTACCGGGACAGGGCTGAGCAGTTCTTC; CDR3aa: CASSYRDRAEQFF
abundance: .; j_gene: TRBJ2-3; v_gene: TRBV6-5; d_gene: TRBD2; CDR3nt: TGTGCCAGTAGCGGGACTGGCACAGATACGCAGTATTTT; CDR3aa: CASSGTGTDTQYF
abundance: .; j_gene: TRBJ1-5; v_gene: TRBV6-1; d_gene: .; CDR3nt: TGTGCCAGCAATCTCGTAGGGAGCAATCAGCCCCAGCATTTT; CDR3aa: CASNLVGSNQPQHF
abundance: .; j_gene: TRBJ2-7; v_gene: TRBV6-5; d_gene: TRBD1; CDR3nt: TGTGCCAGCAGGTATGCCGGGACAGGGCCCTACGAGCAGTACTTC; CDR3aa: CASRYAGTGPYEQYF
abundance: .; j_gene: TRBJ2-2; v_gene: TRBV5-1; d_gene: .; CDR3nt: TGCGCCAGCAGCTCCGGAGGAGCGAACACCGGGGAGCTGTTTTTT; CDR3aa: CASSSGGANTGELFF
abundance: .; j_gene: TRBJ1-2; v_gene: TRBV5-4; d_gene: .; CDR3nt: TGTGCCAGCAGCTCGGACAGTCCGAGCTACACCTTC; CDR3aa: CASSSDSPSYTF
abundance: .; j_gene: TRBJ1-5; v_gene: TRBV6-1; d_gene: .; CDR3nt: TGTGCCAGCAGCCTACAGGGTTGGGACAATCAGCCCCAGCATTTT; CDR3aa: CASSLQGWDNQPQHF
abundance: .; j_gene: TRBJ2-5; v_gene: TRBV9; d_gene: .; CDR3nt: TGTGCCAGCGCACGGGGGTTACAAGAGACCCAGTACTTC; CDR3aa: CASARGLQETQYF
abundance: .; j_gene: TRBJ2-7; v_gene: TRBV2; d_gene: .; CDR3nt: TGTGCCAGCAGTGAAGTGAGTGGAGGGGGCGCCGGCTACGAGCAGTACTTC; CDR3aa: CASSEVSGGGAGYEQYF
abundance: .; j_gene: TRBJ1-2; v_gene: TRBV10-3; d_gene: .; CDR3nt: TGTGCCATCAGTCAGGCGCCCAACTATGGCTACACCTTC; CDR3aa: CAISQAPNYGYTF
abundance: .; j_gene: TRBJ2-3; v_gene: TRBV19; d_gene: TRBD2; CDR3nt: TGTGCCAGTAGTATGTGGGCTAGCGGGACTAGCACAGATACGCAGTATTTT; CDR3aa: CASSMWASGTSTDTQYF
abundance: once; j_gene: TRBJ2-6; v_gene: TRBV5-1; d_gene: .; CDR3nt: TGCGCCAGCAGCCGGGATCCGGGGGGCTACGGGGCCAACGTCCTGACTTTC; CDR3aa: CASSRDPGGYGANVLTF